The entry below describes one T cell receptor (beta chain). The record originates from a study of blood T cell repertoires in COVID-19. At the level of the study: PBMCs, B-cell-depleted T cells, or T cells provided the cDNA or gDNA that made up the material.

Sequencing was performed with immunoSEQ multiplex PCR; in TCRdb, only in-frame clones are kept and a portion is missing. The sample lists around 320,000 clones; roughly 90% were seen once. V was cut by 0 bases and J by 7 bases, with 7 bases left in between. Germline V gene data show CDR1 as LNHNV and CDR2 as YYDKDF (reference sequence). The CDR3 loop spans 13 amino acids. The sequenced sample consisted of peripheral blood. V and J are TRBV15 and TRBJ1-5; D is unresolved. The sequence was obtained from a woman under 40 with COVID-19, enrolled during active disease. CDR3 nucleotide sequence: TGTGCCACCAGCAGAGATGTGGGCCAGCCCCAGCATTTT. It codes for CATSRDVGQPQHF.